Listed below are T cell receptor beta chains from one sample, sequenced in a study of regulatory T cells in long-lasting Graves disease. TCRdb itself ran the multiplex PCR reads through MiXCR, one entry per CDR3 protein. This sample has roughly 430,000 distinct CDR3 sequences, with around 23% found just once. Sequencing used peripheral blood mononuclear cells (PBMCs), obtained when the disease was refractory, from a patient treated with antithyroid drugs. The receptors stem from a female donor with Graves disease. Each CDR3 is given with its conserved first and last residue. The order of the fields is J gene, V gene, clone size, D gene, CDR3 protein, CDR3 DNA. A D gene is named only where the DNA matches it firmly. Rows may omit the clone size; those that give it use once, few, many or a size class.

TRBJ2-7	TRBV3-1	many	-	CASSQTTRGVQYF	TGTGCCAGCAGCCAGACGACTCGCGGGGTGCAGTACTTC
TRBJ1-5	TRBV12-3/TRBV12-4	many	TRBD1	CASSLGDRANQPQHF	TGTGCCAGCAGTTTAGGTGACAGGGCCAATCAGCCCCAGCATTTT
TRBJ1-3	TRBV2	many	-	CASSERRSGNTIYF	TGTGCCAGCAGTGAAAGGCGGTCCGGAAACACCATATATTTT
TRBJ1-2	TRBV12-3/TRBV12-4	many	-	CASLLDLRNDYGYTF	TGTGCCAGCCTTTTGGACCTACGGAATGACTATGGCTACACCTTC
TRBJ2-1	TRBV11-1	-	-	CASSSGPPLANEQFF	TGTGCCAGCAGCTCGGGTCCTCCACTGGCCAATGAGCAGTTCTTC
TRBJ2-3	TRBV5-1	-	TRBD2	CASSISGRSTDTQYF	TGCGCCAGCAGCATCAGCGGGAGGTCCACAGATACGCAGTATTTT
TRBJ1-5	TRBV15	many	-	CATTGRNSNQPQHF	TGTGCCACCACGGGACGGAATAGCAATCAGCCCCAGCATTTT
TRBJ2-3	TRBV12-3/TRBV12-4	many	-	CASSGDRDYTDTQYF	TGTGCCAGCAGTGGCGACAGGGACTACACAGATACGCAGTATTTT
TRBJ2-7	TRBV28	-	TRBD1	CASSSTGSYVQYF	TGTGCCAGCAGTTCGACAGGGTCCTACGTGCAGTACTTC
TRBJ1-1	TRBV3-1	many	-	CASSLGARISNTEAFF	TGTGCCAGCAGCCTCGGGGCTCGAATATCGAACACTGAAGCTTTCTTT
TRBJ2-7	TRBV12-3/TRBV12-4	many	TRBD1	CASSPTLPGQGGYEQYF	TGTGCCAGCAGTCCTACTTTACCGGGACAGGGGGGCTACGAGCAGTACTTC
TRBJ2-5	TRBV7-2	-	-	CASSLGPGTGETQYF	TGTGCCAGCAGCTTGGGACCCGGGACGGGCGAGACCCAGTACTTC
TRBJ1-5	TRBV12-3/TRBV12-4	once	-	CASSLGRGNNQPQHF	TGTGCCAGCAGTTTGGGCAGGGGAAACAATCAGCCCCAGCATTTT
TRBJ2-3	TRBV20-1	-	-	CSARDSKTDSTDTQYF	TGCAGTGCTAGAGATTCGAAAACAGACAGCACAGATACGCAGTATTTT
TRBJ2-7	TRBV20-1	many	TRBD2	CSASSLAGNYEQYF	TGCAGTGCTAGTTCTCTAGCGGGGAACTACGAGCAGTACTTC
TRBJ2-7	TRBV6-4	-	TRBD1	CASSSAGTEPYEQYF	TGTGCCAGCAGTTCCGCCGGGACAGAGCCCTACGAGCAGTACTTC
TRBJ2-7	TRBV9	few	-	CASSEGYGPPTSYEQYF	TGTGCCAGCAGCGAGGGATACGGGCCCCCGACCTCCTACGAGCAGTACTTC
TRBJ1-1	TRBV10-2	-	-	CASSARTWANNNGAFF	TGCGCCAGCAGCGCAAGGACATGGGCCAACAATAATGGCGCTTTCTTT